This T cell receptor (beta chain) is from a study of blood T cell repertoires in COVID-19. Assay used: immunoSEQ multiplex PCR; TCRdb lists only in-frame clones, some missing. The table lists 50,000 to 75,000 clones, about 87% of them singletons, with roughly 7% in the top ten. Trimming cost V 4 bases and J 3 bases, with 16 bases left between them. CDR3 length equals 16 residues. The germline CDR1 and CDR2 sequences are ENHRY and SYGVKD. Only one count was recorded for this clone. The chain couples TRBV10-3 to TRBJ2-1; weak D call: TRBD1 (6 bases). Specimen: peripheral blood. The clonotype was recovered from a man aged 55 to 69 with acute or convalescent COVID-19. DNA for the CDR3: TGTGCCATCAGTGGCCTAACACAGGGAGTCTACAATGAGCAGTTCTTC. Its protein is CAISGLTQGVYNEQFF.